The 16 T cell receptor beta chains given below trace back to one sample, sequenced in a study of Graves' ophthalmopathy and Graves' hyperthyroidism. RNA served as the template for amplifying TCR beta CDR3 regions. A first-round RT-PCR used HTBI primers, followed by a second-round multiplex PCR. TCRdb independently ran MiXCR on the multiplex PCR reads; one entry per CDR3 protein. This sample has roughly 420,000 distinct CDR3 sequences, with under 25% found just once. Input material: peripheral blood. Every receptor here comes from a woman aged 18 to 35 with stable Graves' hyperthyroidism.

Ten or more counts support this clonotype. The chain recombines TRBV20-1 with TRBJ1-5; D not resolved. The CDR3 sequence is 12 residues long. V was pared by 0 bases and J by 6 bases, with 6 bases between. CDR1 is DFQATT, CDR2 SNEGSKA, per germline (reference sequence). The CDR3 DNA sequence: TGCAGTGCTAGAGATTCACTTCAGCCCCAGCATTTT. It is translated as CSARDSLQPQHF.

This clonotype was picked up many times. The chain combines TRBV12-3 or TRBV12-4 with TRBJ2-7; 7 bases match TRBD2. The ends lost 6 bases at V and 1 base at J; junction bases unmatched: 9. The CDR3 extends over 15 amino acids. As DNA, the CDR3 is TGTGCCAGCAGACACAACCACGGGGGGTCCTACGAGCAGTACTTC. Its translation: CASRHNHGGSYEQYF.

Concerning this clonotype itself: A much larger clone differs by one base, so this may be a read error. The chain recombines TRBV9 with TRBJ2-7; D unclear. Trimming took off 0 bases at V and 1 base at J, with 8 bases between the two ends. The germline gives CDR1 SGDLS, CDR2 YYNGEE. This CDR3 has 14 residues. Here the CDR3 DNA reads TGTGCCAGCAGCGTAGTAGCCGAATCCTACGAGCAGTACGTC. This translates into CASSVVAESYEQYV.

This clonotype was seen more than once but under ten times. The rearrangement links TRBV3-1 to TRBJ1-6; 9 nucleotides agree with TRBD1. The CDR3 has 15 amino acids. After removal of 1 base from V and 6 bases from J, the junction contained 1 base not matched to a gene. Germline assignment: CDR1 LGHDT and CDR2 YNNKEL (reference sequence). The CDR3 coding sequence is TGTGCCAGCAGCCAAGGGACAGGGGCTAATTCACCCCTCCACTTT. Amino acid sequence: CASSQGTGANSPLHF.

This clonotype was detected ten times or more. This chain uses TRBV9 with TRBJ2-7; D unresolved. Between the trimmed V and J ends, which lost 4 bases and 3 bases, there was a span of 14 bases. The CDR3 spans 14 residues. In germline, CDR1 is SGDLS, CDR2 YYNGEE. The chain's CDR3 is CASSPRVLNYEQYF. The DNA of the CDR3 is TGTGCCAGCAGCCCCCGGGTCTTGAACTACGAGCAGTACTTC.

This clonotype was recorded at least ten times. This chain joins TRBV27 and TRBJ2-5; D is unresolved. Per the germline V gene, CDR1 is MNHEY and CDR2 is SMNVEV (reference sequence). This CDR3 has 13 amino acids. Trimming stripped 5 bases from V and 4 bases from J, with 11 bases between. Written as DNA, the CDR3 is TGTGCCAGCAGTCGCCCCGGAGCAGAGACCCAGTACTTC. This encodes CASSRPGAETQYF.

This clonotype was observed many times. The chain carries TRBV6-4 and TRBJ2-2; D ambiguous. V shed 2 bases and J shed 2 bases, with 3 bases lying between them. CDR1 and CDR2 from the germline V gene are MRHNA and SNTAGT. The CDR3 has 13 residues. As DNA, the CDR3 is TGTGCCAGCAGTGACAAAAACACCGGGGAGCTGTTTTTT. Amino acids: CASSDKNTGELFF.

This clonotype was seen repeatedly, ten times or more. The chain has TRBV6-2 or TRBV6-3 and TRBJ2-2; 8 nucleotides align to TRBD2. The V segment lost 9 bases and the J segment 3 bases; nucleotides outside the gene matches: 9. The CDR3 is 15 residues long. Germline loops: CDR1 MNHEY, CDR2 SVGEGT. The CDR3 loop reads CASVWREADTGELFF. CDR3 DNA sequence: TGTGCCAGTGTCTGGCGGGAGGCAGACACCGGGGAGCTGTTTTTT.

The sample holds many counts of this clonotype. One end of the junction varies from germline; a read error may be responsible. The chain links TRBV15 to TRBJ1-5; D not certain. The CDR3 extends over 15 amino acids. The germline V gene encodes CDR1 LNHNV and CDR2 YYDKDF (reference sequence). CDR3 residues: CATSRVPGSNRPQHF. The CDR3 DNA reads as TGTGCCACCAGCAGAGTGCCAGGTAGCAATCGGCCCCAGCATTTT.

This clonotype was counted a few times. V gene TRBV6-2 or TRBV6-3 combines with J gene TRBJ2-7; 9 bases align to TRBD2. Germline V gene data show CDR1 as MNHEY and CDR2 as SVGEGT. The CDR3 length is 17 residues. V trimming: 0 bases; J trimming: 1 base; junction bases outside the gene matches: 7. CDR3 amino acids: CASSYSTSREGSYEQYF. CDR3 bases: TGTGCCAGCAGTTACTCGACGTCGCGGGAGGGGTCCTACGAGCAGTACTTC.

The gene calls are TRBV28 and TRBJ2-7; no definite D call. Germline V gene data show CDR1 as MDHEN and CDR2 as SYDVKM. Trimming cost V 6 bases and J 2 bases, with 17 bases left between them. CDR3 size: 15 residues. This CDR3 reads CASSADGNSAYEQYF. The CDR3 bases are TGTGCCAGCAGCGCGGACGGAAACAGTGCCTACGAGCAGTACTTC.

The chain couples TRBV7-3 to TRBJ2-7; D may match TRBD1 or TRBD2 (6 bases each). The V end lost 5 bases, the J end lost 1 base, and 9 bases lay between the germline ends. The CDR3 is 13 residues long. Germline V lookup: CDR1 SGHTA, CDR2 FQGTGA. The CDR3 region is CASSIGGSYEQYF. The CDR3 nucleotides are TGTGCCAGCAGCATAGGGGGGTCCTACGAGCAGTACTTC.

Regarding this clonotype: One base away lies a much larger clone, so this may be a sequencing read error. The rearrangement uses TRBV20-1 and TRBJ2-2; D might be TRBD2 (5 bases). The CDR3 consists of 16 residues. Trimming left V 4 bases short and J 0 bases short, with 15 bases between. Per germline, CDR1 DFQATT and CDR2 SNEGSKA (reference sequence). CDR3 DNA: TGCAGTGCTAAAGCGTTGACCGGGGCGAACACCGGGGAGCTGTTTTTT. Amino acid sequence: CSAKALTGANTGELFF.

This clonotype was recorded many times. The V gene is TRBV27, the J gene TRBJ2-7; 12 bases fit TRBD2. V lost 6 bases and J lost 8; bases outside the gene matches: 8. The CDR3 extends over 14 amino acids. The V gene's germline CDR1 is MNHEY and CDR2 SMNVEV (reference sequence). CDR3 sequence reads: CASSPTSGSIKQYF. Written as DNA, the CDR3 is TGTGCCAGCAGCCCGACTAGCGGGAGTATCAAGCAGTACTTC.

This clonotype appeared many times. The rearrangement joins TRBV28 to TRBJ1-1, with 7 bases that match TRBD1. Germline V lookup: CDR1 MDHEN, CDR2 SYDVKM. Trimming cost V 5 bases and J 11 bases; bases outside gene matches: 8. This CDR3 has 12 amino acids. The CDR3 reads CASSPTTGMAFF. DNA for the CDR3: TGTGCCAGCAGTCCAACGACAGGGATGGCTTTCTTT.

In regard to this clonotype: Germline is not matched at one junction end, which may reflect a read error. The V call is TRBV6-5, the J call TRBJ2-7; D possibly matches TRBD1 or TRBD2 (7 bases each). Germline V CDR1 and CDR2: MNHEY, SVGAGI. The CDR3 has 14 amino acids. The CDR3 is CASSYRGDSYEQYF. The DNA of the CDR3 is TGTGCCAGCAGTTACCGGGGGGACAGCTACGAACAGTACTTC.